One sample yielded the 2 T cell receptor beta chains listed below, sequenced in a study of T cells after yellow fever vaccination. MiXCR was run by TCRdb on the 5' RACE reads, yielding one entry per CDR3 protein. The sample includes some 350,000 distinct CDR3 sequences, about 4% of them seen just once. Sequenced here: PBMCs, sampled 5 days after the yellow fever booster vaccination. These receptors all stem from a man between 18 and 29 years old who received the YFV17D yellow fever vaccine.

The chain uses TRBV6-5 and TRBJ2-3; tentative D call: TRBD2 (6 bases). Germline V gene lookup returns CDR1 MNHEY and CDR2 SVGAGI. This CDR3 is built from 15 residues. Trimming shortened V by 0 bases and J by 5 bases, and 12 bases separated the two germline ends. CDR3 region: CASSYSIREVDTQYF. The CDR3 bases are TGTGCCAGCAGTTACTCGATAAGGGAGGTAGATACGCAGTATTTT.

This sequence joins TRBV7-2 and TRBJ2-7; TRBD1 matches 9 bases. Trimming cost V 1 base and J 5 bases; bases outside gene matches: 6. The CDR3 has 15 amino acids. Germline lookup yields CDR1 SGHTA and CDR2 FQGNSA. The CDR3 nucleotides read TGTGCCAGCAGCTTAGTGTGGACAGGGGTCCACGAGCAGTACGTC. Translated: CASSLVWTGVHEQYV.